Listed here is a single T cell receptor (beta chain). Its antigen is still unknown. This entry belongs to a study of blood T cells in healthy people across ages. Using a J-beta primer mix together with a sample-barcoded 5' primer, a second PCR was run for roughly 7 to 12 cycles. MiXCR was run by TCRdb on the 5' RACE reads, yielding one entry per CDR3 protein. The sample includes 1.5 million to 1.9 million distinct CDR3 sequences, 35% to 45% seen only once; the top ten take approximately 4%. Overall study findings and caveats: Unknown donor CMV status possibly confounded expanded clonotype changes.

The receptor was derived from a woman between 18 and 29 years old in good health. Input material: blood.

CDR3 nucleotide sequence: TGCAGCGTTGAAGCGGGGATGAACTACGAGCAGTACTTC. Residues: CSVEAGMNYEQYF. This rearrangement joins TRBV29-1 to TRBJ2-7; weak D call: TRBD2 (5 bases). CDR1 is SQVTM, CDR2 ANQGSEA, per germline. The V end lost 1 base, the J end lost 3 bases, and 10 bases lay between the germline ends. The CDR3 is made up of 13 amino acids.